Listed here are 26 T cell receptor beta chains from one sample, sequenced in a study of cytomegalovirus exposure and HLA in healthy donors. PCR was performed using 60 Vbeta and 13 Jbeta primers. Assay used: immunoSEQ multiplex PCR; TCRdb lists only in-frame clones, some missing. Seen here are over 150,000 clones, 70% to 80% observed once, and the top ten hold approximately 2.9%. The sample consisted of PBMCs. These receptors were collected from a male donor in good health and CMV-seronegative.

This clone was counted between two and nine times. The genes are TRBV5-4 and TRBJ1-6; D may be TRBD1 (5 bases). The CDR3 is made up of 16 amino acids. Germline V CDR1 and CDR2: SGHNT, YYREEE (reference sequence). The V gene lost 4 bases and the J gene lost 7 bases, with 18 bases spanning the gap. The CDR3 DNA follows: TGTGCCAGCAGCGAGTCCGGGGGTAGGGTGAATTCACCCCTCCACTTT. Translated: CASSESGGRVNSPLHF.

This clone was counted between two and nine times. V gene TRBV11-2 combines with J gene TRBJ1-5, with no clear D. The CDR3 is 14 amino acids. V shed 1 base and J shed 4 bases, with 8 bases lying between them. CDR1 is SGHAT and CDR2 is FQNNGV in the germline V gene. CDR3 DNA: TGTGCCAGCAGCTTAGCTTTGAGGAATCAGCCCCAGCATTTT. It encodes CASSLALRNQPQHF. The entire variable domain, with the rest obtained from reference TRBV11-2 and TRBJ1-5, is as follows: EAGVAQSPRYKIIEKRQSVAFWCNPISGHATLYWYQQILGQGPKLLIQFQNNGVVDDSQLPKDRFSAERLKGVDSTLKIQPAKLEDSAVYLCASSLALRNQPQHFGDGTRLSIL.

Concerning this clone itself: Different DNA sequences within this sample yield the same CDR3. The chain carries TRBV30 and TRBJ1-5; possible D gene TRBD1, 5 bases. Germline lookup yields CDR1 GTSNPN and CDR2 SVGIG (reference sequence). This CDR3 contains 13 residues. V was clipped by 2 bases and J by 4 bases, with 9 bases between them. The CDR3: CAWSPGGNQPQHF. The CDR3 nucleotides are TGTGCCTGGAGTCCCGGGGGTAATCAGCCCCAGCATTTT.

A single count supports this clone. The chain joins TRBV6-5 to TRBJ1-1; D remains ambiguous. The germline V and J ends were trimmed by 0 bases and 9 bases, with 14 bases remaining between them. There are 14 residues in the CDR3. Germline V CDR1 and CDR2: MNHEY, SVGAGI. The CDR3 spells CASSYSSGRQKAFF. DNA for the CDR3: TGTGCCAGCAGTTACTCGAGTGGCAGGCAGAAAGCTTTCTTT.

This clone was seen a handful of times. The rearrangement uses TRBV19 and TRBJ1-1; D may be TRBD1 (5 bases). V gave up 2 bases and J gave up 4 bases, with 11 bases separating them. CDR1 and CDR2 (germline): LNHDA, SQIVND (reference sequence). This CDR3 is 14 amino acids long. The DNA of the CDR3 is TGTGCCAGTAGTATAAAGGGGCTAGGCACTGAAGCTTTCTTT. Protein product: CASSIKGLGTEAFF.

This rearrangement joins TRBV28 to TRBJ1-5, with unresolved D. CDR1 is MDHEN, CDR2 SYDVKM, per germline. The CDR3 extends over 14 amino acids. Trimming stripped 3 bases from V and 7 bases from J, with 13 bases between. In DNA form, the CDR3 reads TGTGCCAGCAGTTTCAATCCGGGGATCCAGCCCCAGCATTTT. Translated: CASSFNPGIQPQHF.

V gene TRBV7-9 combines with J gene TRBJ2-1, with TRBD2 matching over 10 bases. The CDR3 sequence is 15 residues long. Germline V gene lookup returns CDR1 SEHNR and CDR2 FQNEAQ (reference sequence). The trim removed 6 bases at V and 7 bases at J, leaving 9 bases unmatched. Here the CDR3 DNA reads TGTGCCAGCAGAAGCGGGAGGGCCTTCAGGAATGAGCAGTTCTTC. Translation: CASRSGRAFRNEQFF.

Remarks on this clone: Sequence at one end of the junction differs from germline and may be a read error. The CDR3, as DNA: TGTGCTAGCAAAGAGGGAGCGGGTACAGATACGCAGTATTTT. Protein product: CASKEGAGTDTQYF. The chain joins TRBV2 to TRBJ2-3; D possibly corresponds to TRBD2 (6 bases). CDR1 and CDR2 (germline): SNHLY, FYNNEI. The CDR3 is 14 amino acids.

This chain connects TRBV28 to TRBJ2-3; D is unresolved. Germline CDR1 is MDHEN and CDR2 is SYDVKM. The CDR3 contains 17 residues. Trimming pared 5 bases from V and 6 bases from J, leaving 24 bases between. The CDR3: CASSPRRRESLFDTQYF. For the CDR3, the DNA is TGTGCCAGCAGTCCCCGGCGGAGAGAGAGTTTATTCGATACGCAGTATTTT.

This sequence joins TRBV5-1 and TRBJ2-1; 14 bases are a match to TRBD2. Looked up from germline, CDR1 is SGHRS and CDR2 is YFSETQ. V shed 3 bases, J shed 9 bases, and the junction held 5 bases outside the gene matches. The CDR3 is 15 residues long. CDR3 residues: CASSWGLAGVAEQFF. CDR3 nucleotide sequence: TGCGCCAGCAGCTGGGGACTAGCGGGAGTGGCTGAGCAGTTCTTC. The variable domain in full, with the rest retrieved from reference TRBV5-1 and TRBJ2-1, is KAGVTQTPRYLIKTRGQQVTLSCSPISGHRSVSWYQQTPGQGLQFLFEYFSETQRNKGNFPGRFSGRQFSNSRSEMNVSTLELGDSALYLCASSWGLAGVAEQFFGPGTRLTVL.

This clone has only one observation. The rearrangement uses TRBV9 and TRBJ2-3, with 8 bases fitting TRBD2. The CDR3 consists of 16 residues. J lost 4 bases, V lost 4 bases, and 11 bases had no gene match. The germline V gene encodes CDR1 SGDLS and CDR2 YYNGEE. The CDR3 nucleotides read TGTGCCAGCAGCCAACCCGGGGGGGGGCTCGCAGATACGCAGTATTTT. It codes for CASSQPGGGLADTQYF.

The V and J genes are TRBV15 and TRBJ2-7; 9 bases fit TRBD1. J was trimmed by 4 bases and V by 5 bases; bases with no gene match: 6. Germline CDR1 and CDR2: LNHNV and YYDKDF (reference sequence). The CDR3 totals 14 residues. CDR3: CATSSGTGRYEQYF. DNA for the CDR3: TGTGCCACCAGCTCCGGGACAGGGAGGTACGAGCAGTACTTC.

CDR3 bases: TGTGCCAGCAGTTTATCGGGTCAGGGAGGGTCCTACGAGCAGTACTTC. Translating it yields CASSLSGQGGSYEQYF. The J gene is TRBJ2-7, the V gene TRBV27, with TRBD2 identical over 7 bases. This CDR3 is 16 amino acids long. CDR1 and CDR2 from the germline V gene are MNHEY and SMNVEV (reference sequence). With V trimmed by 0 bases and J by 1 base, 6 bases remained unmatched.

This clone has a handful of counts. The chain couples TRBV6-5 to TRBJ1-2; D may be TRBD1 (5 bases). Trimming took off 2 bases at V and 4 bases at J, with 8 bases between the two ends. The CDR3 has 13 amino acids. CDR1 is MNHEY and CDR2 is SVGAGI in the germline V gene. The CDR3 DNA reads TGTGCCAGCAGTTACGGCGGGGGCTATGGCTACACCTTC. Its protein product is CASSYGGGYGYTF.

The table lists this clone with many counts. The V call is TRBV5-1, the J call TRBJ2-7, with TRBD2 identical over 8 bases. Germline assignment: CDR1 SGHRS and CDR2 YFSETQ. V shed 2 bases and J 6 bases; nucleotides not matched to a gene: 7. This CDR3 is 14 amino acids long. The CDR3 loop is CASSLTGLAAEQYF. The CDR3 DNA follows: TGCGCCAGCAGCTTAACCGGACTAGCAGCCGAGCAGTACTTC. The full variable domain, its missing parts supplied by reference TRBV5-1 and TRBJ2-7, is KAGVTQTPRYLIKTRGQQVTLSCSPISGHRSVSWYQQTPGQGLQFLFEYFSETQRNKGNFPGRFSGRQFSNSRSEMNVSTLELGDSALYLCASSLTGLAAEQYFGPGTRLTVT.

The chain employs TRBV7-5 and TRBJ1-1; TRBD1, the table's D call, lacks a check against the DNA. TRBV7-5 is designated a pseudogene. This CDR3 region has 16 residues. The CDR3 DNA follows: TGTGCCAGAAGCCTACAGGACAGCAATCTGAACACTGAAGCTTTCTTT. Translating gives CARSLQDSNLNTEAFF.

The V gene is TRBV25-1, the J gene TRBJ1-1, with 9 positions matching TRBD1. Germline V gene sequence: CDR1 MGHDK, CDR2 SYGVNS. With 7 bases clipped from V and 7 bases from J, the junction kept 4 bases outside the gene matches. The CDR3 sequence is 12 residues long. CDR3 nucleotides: TGTGCCAGCAACCGACAGGGGGATGAAGCTTTCTTT. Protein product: CASNRQGDEAFF. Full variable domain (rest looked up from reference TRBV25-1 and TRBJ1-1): EADIYQTPRYLVIGTGKKITLECSQTMGHDKMYWYQQDPGMELHLIHYSYGVNSTEKGDLSSESTVSRIRTEHFPLTLESARPSHTSQYLCASNRQGDEAFFGQGTRLTVV.

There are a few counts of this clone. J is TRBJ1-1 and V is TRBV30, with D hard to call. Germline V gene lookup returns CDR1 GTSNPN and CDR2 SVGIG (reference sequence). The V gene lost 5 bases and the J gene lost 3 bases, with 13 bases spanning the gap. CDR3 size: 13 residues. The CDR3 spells CAWEKTGYTEAFF. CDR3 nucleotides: TGTGCCTGGGAAAAAACGGGGTACACTGAAGCTTTCTTT.

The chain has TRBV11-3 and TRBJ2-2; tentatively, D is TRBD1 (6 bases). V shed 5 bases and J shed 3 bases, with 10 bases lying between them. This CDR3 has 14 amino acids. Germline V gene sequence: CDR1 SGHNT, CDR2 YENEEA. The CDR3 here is CASSPDSYTGELFF. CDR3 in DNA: TGTGCCAGCAGCCCGGACAGCTACACCGGGGAGCTGTTTTTT. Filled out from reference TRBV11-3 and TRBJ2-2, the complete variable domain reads EAGVVQSPRYKIIEKKQPVAFWCNPISGHNTLYWYLQNLGQGPELLIRYENEEAVDDSQLPKDRFSAERLKGVDSTLKIQPAELGDSAVYLCASSPDSYTGELFFGEGSRLTVL.

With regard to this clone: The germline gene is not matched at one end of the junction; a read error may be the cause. CDR3 DNA sequence: TGTGCTAGTGGTTTGGGTCAGGCCCAGCATTTT. Encoded protein: CASGLGQAQHF. This chain links TRBV12-5 with TRBJ1-5; no firm D call. This CDR3 has 11 residues. Germline CDR1 is LGHNT and CDR2 is FRNRAP.

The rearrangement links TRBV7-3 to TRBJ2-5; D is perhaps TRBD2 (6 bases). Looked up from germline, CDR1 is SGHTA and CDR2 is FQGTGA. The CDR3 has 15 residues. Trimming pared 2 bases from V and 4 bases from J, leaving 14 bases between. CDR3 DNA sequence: TGTGCCAGCAGCTTATCACCGGGGGTGGGAGAGACCCAGTACTTC. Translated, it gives CASSLSPGVGETQYF.

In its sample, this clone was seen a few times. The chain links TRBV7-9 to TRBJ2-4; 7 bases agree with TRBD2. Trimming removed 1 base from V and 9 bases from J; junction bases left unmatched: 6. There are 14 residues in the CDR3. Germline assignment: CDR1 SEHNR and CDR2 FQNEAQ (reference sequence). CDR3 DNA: TGTGCCAGCAGCTTAGGGGCGGGAGTACCCATTCAGTACTTC. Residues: CASSLGAGVPIQYF.

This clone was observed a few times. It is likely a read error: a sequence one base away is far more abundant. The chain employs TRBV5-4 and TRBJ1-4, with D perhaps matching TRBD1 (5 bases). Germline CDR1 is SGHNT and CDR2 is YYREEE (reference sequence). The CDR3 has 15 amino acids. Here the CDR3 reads CASSFGRVYGEKPFF. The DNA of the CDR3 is TGTGCCAGCAGCTTCGGCAGGGTGTACGGTGAAAAACCGTTTTTT.

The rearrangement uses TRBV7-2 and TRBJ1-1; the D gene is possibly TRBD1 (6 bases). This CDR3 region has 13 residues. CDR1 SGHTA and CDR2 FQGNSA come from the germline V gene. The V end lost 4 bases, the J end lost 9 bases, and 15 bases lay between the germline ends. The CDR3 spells CASSSGTPYQAFF. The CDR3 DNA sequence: TGTGCCAGCAGCTCCGGGACACCGTATCAAGCTTTCTTT.

The CDR3: CASSLGRGFYEQYF. The CDR3 nucleotides read TGTGCCAGCAGCTTAGGCAGGGGATTCTACGAGCAGTACTTC. The V call is TRBV13, the J call TRBJ2-7, with D perhaps matching TRBD1 (6 bases). Germline CDR1 reads PRHDT; CDR2 reads FYEKMQ (reference sequence). The V end lost 0 bases, the J end lost 3 bases, and 9 bases lay between the germline ends. CDR3 length equals 14 residues.

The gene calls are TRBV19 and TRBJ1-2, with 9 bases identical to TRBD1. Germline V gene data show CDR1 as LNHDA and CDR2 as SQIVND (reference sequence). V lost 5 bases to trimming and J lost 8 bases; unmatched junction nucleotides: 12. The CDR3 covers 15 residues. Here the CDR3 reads CASSESRDRVTGYTF. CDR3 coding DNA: TGTGCCAGTAGTGAGAGCCGGGACAGGGTCACGGGCTACACCTTC.